This TCR beta chain was sequenced for a study of vaccination and CD4 T cells after COVID-19. About this clonotype: Its antigen is still unknown.

The Oncomine TCR Beta short-read assay sequenced DNA from cultured CD4+ T cells. TCRdb re-analysed the PCR reads in MiXCR, keeping a single row per CDR3 protein. The table lists about 12,000 distinct CDR3 sequences, roughly 38% of them singletons. Stated treatment: approximately 11-day PBMC culture with coronavirus spike peptide pools or control peptides (ViraFEST assay). Cultures used some 2 million PBMCs per well, about 9.9 IU/ml IL-2 and 8.5 to 10 ug/ml peptides. The sequenced sample consisted of cultured CD4+ T cells from blood. This receptor was taken from a human donor with COVID-19.

The CDR3 here is CASRSPGSGHNEQFF. As DNA, the CDR3 is TGTGCCAGCAGGTCCCCGGGTTCGGGGCACAATGAGCAGTTCTTC. The chain recombines TRBV11-2 with TRBJ2-1, with D perhaps matching TRBD1 or TRBD2 (5 bases each). The V end lost 6 bases, the J end lost 5 bases, and 17 bases lay between the germline ends. The CDR3 runs to 15 residues. The germline CDR1 and CDR2 sequences are SGHAT and FQNNGV.